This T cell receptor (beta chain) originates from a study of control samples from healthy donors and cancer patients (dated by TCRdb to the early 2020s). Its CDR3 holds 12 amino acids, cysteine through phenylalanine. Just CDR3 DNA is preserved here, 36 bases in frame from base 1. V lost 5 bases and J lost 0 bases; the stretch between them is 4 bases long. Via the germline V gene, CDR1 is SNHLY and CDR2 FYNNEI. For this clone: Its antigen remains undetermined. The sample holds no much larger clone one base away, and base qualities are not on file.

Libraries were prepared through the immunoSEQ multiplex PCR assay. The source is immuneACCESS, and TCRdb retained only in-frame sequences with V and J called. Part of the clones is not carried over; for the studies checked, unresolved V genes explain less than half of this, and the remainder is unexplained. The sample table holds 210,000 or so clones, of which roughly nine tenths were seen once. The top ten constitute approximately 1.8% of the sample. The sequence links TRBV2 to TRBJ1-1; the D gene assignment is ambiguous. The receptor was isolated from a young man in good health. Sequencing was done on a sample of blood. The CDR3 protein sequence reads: CASSPLNTEAFF. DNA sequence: TGTGCCAGCAGTCCACTGAACACTGAAGCTTTCTTT.